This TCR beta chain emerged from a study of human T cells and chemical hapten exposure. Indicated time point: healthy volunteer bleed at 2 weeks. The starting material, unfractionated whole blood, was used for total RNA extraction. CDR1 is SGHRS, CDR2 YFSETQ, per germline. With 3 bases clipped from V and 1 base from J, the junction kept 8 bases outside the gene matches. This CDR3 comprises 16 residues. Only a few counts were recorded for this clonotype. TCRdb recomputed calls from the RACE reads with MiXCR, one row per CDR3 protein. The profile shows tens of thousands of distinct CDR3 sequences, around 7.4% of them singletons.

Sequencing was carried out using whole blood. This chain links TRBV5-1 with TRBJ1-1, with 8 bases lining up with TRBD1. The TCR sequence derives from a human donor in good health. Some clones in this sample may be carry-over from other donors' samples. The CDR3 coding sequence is TGCGCCAGCAGCTCCAGCGACGGGACAGGGAACACTGAAGCTTTCTTT. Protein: CASSSSDGTGNTEAFF.